Listed below are T cell receptor beta chains from one sample, sequenced in a study of vaccination effects on CD4 cells after COVID-19. The antigens of these receptors remain unknown. Sequencing was performed with immunoSEQ multiplex PCR; in TCRdb, only in-frame clones are kept and a portion is missing. Of 52,000 or so clones listed, around 68% were seen once; the top ten hold around 17%. Here the sequenced sample was CD4+ T cells from PBMCs cultured with SARS-CoV-2 spike peptides, taken before COVID-19 vaccination. The receptors originated from a human donor who received a COVID-19 vaccine. Each CDR3 is given with its conserved first and last residue. The D gene is left open where the match is weak. The size field is filled for only some rows; it gives once, few, many or a size class.

CDR3 DNA,CDR3 protein,J gene,clone size,V gene,CDR3 length,D gene
TGTGCCAGCAGCTTATCTGGGGGGCGGTCCTACAATGAGCAGTTCTTC,CASSLSGGRSYNEQFF,TRBJ2-1,-,TRBV7-9,16,-
TGTGCCATCAGTGAGTCGAACAGAAACTATGGCTACACCTTC,CAISESNRNYGYTF,TRBJ1-2,-,TRBV10-3,14,-
TGTGCCAGCAGCTTAGACAGCGAAAATTCACCCCTCCACTTT,CASSLDSENSPLHF,TRBJ1-6,-,TRBV7-9,14,-
TGCGCCAGCAGCCTGGCCCCGGGAGTACCCAACGAGCAGTACTTC,CASSLAPGVPNEQYF,TRBJ2-7,-,TRBV5-1,15,-
TGTGCCTGGAGCTCCGGACTAGCGGGTTACGAGCAGTACTTC,CAWSSGLAGYEQYF,TRBJ2-7,-,TRBV30,14,TRBD2
TGTGCCAGCAGTGAAGCGCGGCCCTTGACAGGGGGTGGGGGCAATGAGCAGTTCTTC,CASSEARPLTGGGGNEQFF,TRBJ2-1,-,TRBV2,19,TRBD1
TGTGCCAGCAGCTTAGGGCTAGCGGGGCGGTCTAGCACAGATACGCAGTATTTT,CASSLGLAGRSSTDTQYF,TRBJ2-3,few,TRBV7-9,18,TRBD2
TGTGCCAGCTCACCGGCCAAGGGCTCCCATACAATGACGCAGTTCTTC,CASSPAKGSHTMTQFF,TRBJ2-1,-,TRBV18,16,-
TGTGCCGTGGGGGCCTCCGATTCACCCCTCCACTTT,CAVGASDSPLHF,TRBJ1-6,-,TRBV6-5,12,-
TGTGCCATCAGAGGACATCTTATGAACACTGAAGCTTTCTTT,CAIRGHLMNTEAFF,TRBJ1-1,few,TRBV10-3,14,-
TGTGCCAGCAGTTACCACCCCGGGACAGGGGCAGATACGCAGTATTTT,CASSYHPGTGADTQYF,TRBJ2-3,-,TRBV6-5,16,TRBD1
TGTGCCAGCAGTGGTGAGGTTTCACCCCTCCACTTT,CASSGEVSPLHF,TRBJ1-6,-,TRBV2,12,-
TGTGCCAGCAGTATTAGGGGGGGCAGTACTGAAGCTTTCTTT,CASSIRGGSTEAFF,TRBJ1-1,once,TRBV2,14,-
TGTGCCAGCAGCGTAGTGGGAGGGGTTAATTCACCCCTCCACTTT,CASSVVGGVNSPLHF,TRBJ1-6,-,TRBV9,15,-
TGTGCCAGCAGCGTCAGTCTGGGGGAGTCCCGGTTCTTC,CASSVSLGESRFF,TRBJ2-1,once,TRBV9,13,-
TGTGCCAGCAGTGTAGCGGGAGGGGGCACAGATACGCAGTATTTT,CASSVAGGGTDTQYF,TRBJ2-3,-,TRBV6-6,15,TRBD2
TGTGCCACCAGCGGACAGAACACTGAAGCTTTCTTT,CATSGQNTEAFF,TRBJ1-1,-,TRBV24-1,12,-
TGTGCCAGCAGCGTAGGGTTCGCGGGGGTCCAAGAGACCCAGTACTTC,CASSVGFAGVQETQYF,TRBJ2-5,-,TRBV9,16,TRBD2
TGTGCCAGCAGTTACTCGAGGGACGGCAATCAGCCCCAGCATTTT,CASSYSRDGNQPQHF,TRBJ1-5,-,TRBV6-5,15,-
TGTGCCAGCAGTTACGGGCTTGGGGCCAACGCCCTGACTTTC,CASSYGLGANALTF,TRBJ2-6,-,TRBV6-5,14,-
TGTGCCAGCAGTGATTTGGACAGGGTCGGAACAGATACGCAGTATTTT,CASSDLDRVGTDTQYF,TRBJ2-3,-,TRBV6-1,16,TRBD1
TGTGCCAGCAGCCTCCGGGGCTGGGGAAGGGAGACCCAGTACTTC,CASSLRGWGRETQYF,TRBJ2-5,-,TRBV3-1/TRBV3-2,15,-
TGTGCCAGCAGCCAACCCCGCTTGGGGGGGCGGGCCGGGGAGCTGTTTTTT,CASSQPRLGGRAGELFF,TRBJ2-2,-,TRBV3-1/TRBV3-2,17,-
TGTGCCAGTAGTACGGGGTGGGCCTCTTTAATTCAGCCCCAGCATTTT,CASSTGWASLIQPQHF,TRBJ1-5,few,TRBV19,16,-
TGTGCCAGCAGGAGGACAGGGAACACCGGGGAGCTGTTTTTT,CASRRTGNTGELFF,TRBJ2-2,few,TRBV25-1,14,TRBD1
TGTGCCAGCAGTTTACGGGGTCCCCTCCACTTT,CASSLRGPLHF,TRBJ1-6,-,TRBV27,11,-
TGTGCCAGCAGCTTATCGACTTCGGACAGGGTTAATGGCTACACCTTC,CASSLSTSDRVNGYTF,TRBJ1-2,-,TRBV13,16,TRBD1
TGTGCCAGCAGCTTAGGCGGGTTCCTACAGTACTTC,CASSLGGFLQYF,TRBJ2-7,-,TRBV7-9,12,-
TGTGCCAGTCAACAGGGTAATGAGCAGTTCTTC,CASQQGNEQFF,TRBJ2-1,-,TRBV3-1/TRBV3-2,11,-
TGTGCCAGTAGTCCCCGAGCGGGGGTGGATACGCAGTATTTT,CASSPRAGVDTQYF,TRBJ2-3,-,TRBV19,14,TRBD2
TGTGCCAGCTCACTCTCCGGGGGCGGGAACACTGAAGCTTTCTTT,CASSLSGGGNTEAFF,TRBJ1-1,-,TRBV18,15,-
TGTGCCAGCAGCCGGGGACTAGCGGGGTACAATGAGCAGTTCTTC,CASSRGLAGYNEQFF,TRBJ2-1,-,TRBV4-2,15,TRBD2
TGCGCCAGCAGCCCCCGGGACAGGGGGCCCTCTAGGGGCCAAGAGACCCAGTACTTC,CASSPRDRGPSRGQETQYF,TRBJ2-5,once,TRBV5-1,19,TRBD1
TGTGCCAGCTCACCGAGCGGCGGGGCCTACGAGCAGTACTTC,CASSPSGGAYEQYF,TRBJ2-7,-,TRBV18,14,-
TGTGCCAGCAGTCTCGGACAGGGTGGCTACACCTTC,CASSLGQGGYTF,TRBJ1-2,-,TRBV12-3/TRBV12-4,12,TRBD1
TGTGCCAGCAGTTTCAGGGAGACGTACTCACCCCTCCACTTT,CASSFRETYSPLHF,TRBJ1-6,-,TRBV27,14,-
TGTGCCAGCAGCAAAGGCCGGGGCCCGCAGAGGACACCCCTCCACTTT,CASSKGRGPQRTPLHF,TRBJ1-6,-,TRBV21-1,16,-
TGTGCCAGTAGACACACCGCAATCTCTGGAAACACCATATATTTT,CASRHTAISGNTIYF,TRBJ1-3,once,TRBV19,15,-
TGTGCCAGCAGCCCCGACGGTAACTATGGCTACACCTTC,CASSPDGNYGYTF,TRBJ1-2,-,TRBV5-6,13,-
TGCAGTGCTAGTAGTTCGGCTAGCCCCTACAATGAGCAGTTCTTC,CSASSSASPYNEQFF,TRBJ2-1,-,TRBV20-1,15,-
TGTGCCAGCAGTTCCCCCAACCTGAACACTGAAGCTTTCTTT,CASSSPNLNTEAFF,TRBJ1-1,-,TRBV27,14,-
TGTGCCAGCAGCCCCTCCGGCGGCTCTGGAAACACCATATATTTT,CASSPSGGSGNTIYF,TRBJ1-3,-,TRBV4-2,15,-
TGTGCCAGCAGAACAGGGTCTACCTATGGCTACACCTTC,CASRTGSTYGYTF,TRBJ1-2,once,TRBV28,13,-
TGCGCCAGCAGCTTGGAGGGGTCTCAGCCCCAGCATTTT,CASSLEGSQPQHF,TRBJ1-5,-,TRBV5-1,13,-
TGTGCCAGCAGATGGGACAGGCGGAGTAATCAGCCCCAGCATTTT,CASRWDRRSNQPQHF,TRBJ1-5,medium-sized,TRBV6-5,15,TRBD1
TGTGCCAGCAGCCAAGAGGAGAGAGGCGCCAACGTCCTGACTTTC,CASSQEERGANVLTF,TRBJ2-6,once,TRBV3-1/TRBV3-2,15,-
TGTGCCAGCAGCCTAAGACAGCTCTCCTACGAGCAGTACTTC,CASSLRQLSYEQYF,TRBJ2-7,-,TRBV7-2,14,-
TGTGCCAGCAGTGAAGCTTCGAGAGGACGGCCAAACTTT,CASSEASRGRPNF,TRBJ1-6,-,TRBV6-1,13,-
TGTGCCAGCATTAGGGACAGTTACTTTACTTCACCCCTCCACTTT,CASIRDSYFTSPLHF,TRBJ1-6,-,TRBV6-5,15,TRBD1
TGTGCCAGCAGTTCGATAGCGGGGAACACCGGGGAGCTGTTTTTT,CASSSIAGNTGELFF,TRBJ2-2,-,TRBV28,15,TRBD2
TGTGCCAGCAGCTTAAACCCCCGCTACGAGCAGTACTTC,CASSLNPRYEQYF,TRBJ2-7,-,TRBV11-3,13,-
TGTGCCAGCAGTGAAATAAATAGCAATCAGCCCCAGCATTTT,CASSEINSNQPQHF,TRBJ1-5,-,TRBV2,14,-
TGTGCCAGCAGCCAAGGGTCGGCGGGCCAGTACTTC,CASSQGSAGQYF,TRBJ2-5,-,TRBV3-1/TRBV3-2,12,-